The source of this T cell receptor beta chain is a study of shared clonotypes between healthy human individuals. Notes on the study in general: Represented diversity (both genetic and exposure-history) was limited by the small number of donors. Specimens sampled were limited to blood, with tissue repertoires likely differing.

Clones were read by immunoSEQ multiplex PCR, and TCRdb kept only the in-frame ones, dropping some. The data show about 490,000 clones, around 80% seen once. There are many counts of this clone. Its target is unknown. The donors, all of them Caucasian adults, lived in Nashville, Tennessee. CDR3 size: 14 residues. V gave up 1 base and J gave up 8 bases, with 14 bases separating them. From germline, CDR1 is LGHNA and CDR2 YSLEER. The rearrangement joins TRBV4-3 to TRBJ1-1; D is unresolved. The origin of this receptor is a woman between 40 and 55 years old in good health. Some clones in this sample may be carry-over from other donors' samples. The sequenced material came from PBMCs. CDR3 coding DNA: TGCGCCAGCAGCCAAGCTTCTGAGAGAAAAGAAGCTTTCTTT. Translated, it gives CASSQASERKEAFF.